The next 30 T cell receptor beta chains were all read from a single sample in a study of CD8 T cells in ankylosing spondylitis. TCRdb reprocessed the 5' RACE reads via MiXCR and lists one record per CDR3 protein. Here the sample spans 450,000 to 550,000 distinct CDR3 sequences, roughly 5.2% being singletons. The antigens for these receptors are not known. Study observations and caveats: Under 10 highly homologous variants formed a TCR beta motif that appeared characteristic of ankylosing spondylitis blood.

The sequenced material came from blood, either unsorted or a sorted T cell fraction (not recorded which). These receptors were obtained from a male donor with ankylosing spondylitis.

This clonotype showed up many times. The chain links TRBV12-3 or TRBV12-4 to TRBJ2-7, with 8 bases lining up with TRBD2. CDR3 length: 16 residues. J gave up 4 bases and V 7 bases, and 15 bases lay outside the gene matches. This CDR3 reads CASTSYSGTGFYEQYF. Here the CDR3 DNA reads TGTGCCAGCACCAGCTATAGCGGGACGGGTTTTTACGAGCAGTACTTC.

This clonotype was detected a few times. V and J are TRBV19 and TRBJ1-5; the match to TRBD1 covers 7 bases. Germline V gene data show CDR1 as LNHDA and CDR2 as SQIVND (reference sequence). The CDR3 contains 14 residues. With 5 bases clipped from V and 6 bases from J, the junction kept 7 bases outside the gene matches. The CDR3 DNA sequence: TGTGCCAGTAGTCCCAGGGGGTTGTTTCAGCCCCAGCATTTT. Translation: CASSPRGLFQPQHF.

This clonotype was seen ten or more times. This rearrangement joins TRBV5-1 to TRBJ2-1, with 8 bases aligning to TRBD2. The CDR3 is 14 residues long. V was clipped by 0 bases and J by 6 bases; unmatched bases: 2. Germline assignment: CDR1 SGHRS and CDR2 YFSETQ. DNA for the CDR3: TGCGCCAGCAGCTTGGAGGGGACTAGCAATGAGCAGTTCTTC. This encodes CASSLEGTSNEQFF.

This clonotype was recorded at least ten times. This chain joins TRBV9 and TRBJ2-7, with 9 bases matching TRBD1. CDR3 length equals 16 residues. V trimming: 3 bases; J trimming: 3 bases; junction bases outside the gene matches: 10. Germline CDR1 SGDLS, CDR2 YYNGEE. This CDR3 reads CASSAKPGTGNYEQYF. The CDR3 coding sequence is TGTGCCAGCAGCGCTAAACCCGGGACAGGGAACTACGAGCAGTACTTC.

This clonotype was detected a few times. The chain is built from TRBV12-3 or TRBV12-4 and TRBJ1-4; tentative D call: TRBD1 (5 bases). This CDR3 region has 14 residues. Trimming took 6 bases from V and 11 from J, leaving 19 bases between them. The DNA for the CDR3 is TGTGCCAGCAGACAGGCCTCTGGGGGGGAGAAACTGTTTTTT. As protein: CASRQASGGEKLFF.

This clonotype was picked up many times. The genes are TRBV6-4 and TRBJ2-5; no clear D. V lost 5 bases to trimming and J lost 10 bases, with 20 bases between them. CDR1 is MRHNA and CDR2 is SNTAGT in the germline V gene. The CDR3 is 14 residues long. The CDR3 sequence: CASSPGPESTGQYF. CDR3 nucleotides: TGTGCCAGCAGTCCAGGACCCGAATCGACGGGCCAGTACTTC.

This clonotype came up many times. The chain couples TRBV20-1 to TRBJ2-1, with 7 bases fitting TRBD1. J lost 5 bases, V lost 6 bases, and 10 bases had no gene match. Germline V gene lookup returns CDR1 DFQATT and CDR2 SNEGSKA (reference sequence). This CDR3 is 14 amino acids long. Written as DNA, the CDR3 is TGCAGTGCGAGCCGGGACAGTATTAACAATGAGCAGTTCTTC. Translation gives CSASRDSINNEQFF.

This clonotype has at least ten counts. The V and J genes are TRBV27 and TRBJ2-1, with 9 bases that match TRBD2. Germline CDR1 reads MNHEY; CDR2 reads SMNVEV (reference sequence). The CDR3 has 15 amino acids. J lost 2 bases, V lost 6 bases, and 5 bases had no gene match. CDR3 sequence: CASRWSGGTYNEQFF. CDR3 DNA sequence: TGTGCCAGCAGATGGAGCGGGGGGACCTACAATGAGCAGTTCTTC.

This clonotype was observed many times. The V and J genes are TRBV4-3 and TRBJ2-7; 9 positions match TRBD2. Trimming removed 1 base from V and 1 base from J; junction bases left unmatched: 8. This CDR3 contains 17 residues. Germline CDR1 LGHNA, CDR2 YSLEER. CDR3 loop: CASSQGYQAGGSYEQYF. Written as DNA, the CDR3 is TGCGCCAGCAGCCAAGGCTATCAAGCGGGAGGATCCTACGAGCAGTACTTC.

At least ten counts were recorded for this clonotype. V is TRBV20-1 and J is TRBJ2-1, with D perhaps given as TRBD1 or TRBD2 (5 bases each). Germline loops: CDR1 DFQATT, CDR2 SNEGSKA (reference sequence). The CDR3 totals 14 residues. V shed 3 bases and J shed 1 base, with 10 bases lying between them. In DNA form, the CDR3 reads TGCAGTGCTAGCTTGGGGGTTTCCTACAATGAGCAGTTCTTC. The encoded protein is CSASLGVSYNEQFF.

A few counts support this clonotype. CDR3 sequence reads: CASSSDRSVFSYNEQFF. Here the CDR3 DNA reads TGTGCCAGCAGCTCGGACAGATCAGTTTTCTCCTACAATGAGCAGTTCTTC. The chain carries TRBV7-6 and TRBJ2-1; a weak D match, TRBD1 (6 bases). In germline, CDR1 is SGHVS, CDR2 FNYEAQ. The V gene lost 4 bases and the J gene lost 0 bases, with 16 bases spanning the gap. The CDR3 runs to 17 residues.

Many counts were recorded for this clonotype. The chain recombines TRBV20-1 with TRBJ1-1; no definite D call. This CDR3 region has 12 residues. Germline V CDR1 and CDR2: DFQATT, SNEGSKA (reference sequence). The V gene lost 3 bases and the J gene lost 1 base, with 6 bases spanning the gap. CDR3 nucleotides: TGCAGTGCTAGGGGTCAGAACACTGAAGCTTTCTTT. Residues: CSARGQNTEAFF.

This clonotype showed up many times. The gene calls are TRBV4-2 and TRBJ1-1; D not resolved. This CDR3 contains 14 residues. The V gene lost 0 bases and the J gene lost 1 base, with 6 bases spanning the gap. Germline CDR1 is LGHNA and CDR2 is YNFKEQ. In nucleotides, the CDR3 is TGTGCCAGCAGCCAAGATCGGAGGAACACTGAAGCTTTCTTT. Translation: CASSQDRRNTEAFF.

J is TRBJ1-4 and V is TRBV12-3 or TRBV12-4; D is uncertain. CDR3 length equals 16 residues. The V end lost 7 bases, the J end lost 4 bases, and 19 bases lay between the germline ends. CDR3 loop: CASNFSPTDYNEKLFF. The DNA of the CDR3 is TGTGCCAGCAACTTCTCTCCCACGGACTATAATGAAAAACTGTTTTTT.

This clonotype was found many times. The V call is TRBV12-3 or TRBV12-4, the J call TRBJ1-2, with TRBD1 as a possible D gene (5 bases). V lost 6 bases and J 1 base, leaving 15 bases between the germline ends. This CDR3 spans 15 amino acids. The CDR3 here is CASSPHMGLNYGYTF. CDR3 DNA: TGTGCCAGCAGCCCCCACATGGGGCTTAACTATGGCTACACCTTC.

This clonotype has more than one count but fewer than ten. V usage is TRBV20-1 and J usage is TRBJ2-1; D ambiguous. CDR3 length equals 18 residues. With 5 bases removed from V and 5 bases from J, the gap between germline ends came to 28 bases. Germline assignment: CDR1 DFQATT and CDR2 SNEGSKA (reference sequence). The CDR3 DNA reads TGCAGTGCTTCCGCCCCAGCCCTTTCTAGGGCAGGTAACAATGAGCAGTTCTTC. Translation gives CSASAPALSRAGNNEQFF.

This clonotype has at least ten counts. CDR3 bases: TGTGCCAGCAGGACACAGGGTCCCAATCAGCCCCAGCATTTT. Translating gives CASRTQGPNQPQHF. The chain employs TRBV7-2 and TRBJ1-5; tentative D call: TRBD1 (6 bases). The germline V gene encodes CDR1 SGHTA and CDR2 FQGNSA. Trimming took off 6 bases at V and 3 bases at J, with 12 bases between the two ends. The CDR3 loop spans 14 amino acids.

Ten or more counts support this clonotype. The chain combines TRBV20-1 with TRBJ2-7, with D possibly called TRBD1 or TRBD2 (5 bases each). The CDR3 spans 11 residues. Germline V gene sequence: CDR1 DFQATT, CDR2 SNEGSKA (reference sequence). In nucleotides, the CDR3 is TGCAGCTCGGGACCACTCTACGAGCAGTACTTC. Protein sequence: CSSGPLYEQYF.

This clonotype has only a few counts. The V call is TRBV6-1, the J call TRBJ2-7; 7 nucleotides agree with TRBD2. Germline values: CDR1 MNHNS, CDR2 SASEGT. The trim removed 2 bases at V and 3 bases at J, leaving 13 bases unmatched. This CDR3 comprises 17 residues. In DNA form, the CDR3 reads TGTGCCAGCAGTGAAAACAAAATCAAAGGACTAGTCTACGAGCAGTACTTC. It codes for CASSENKIKGLVYEQYF.

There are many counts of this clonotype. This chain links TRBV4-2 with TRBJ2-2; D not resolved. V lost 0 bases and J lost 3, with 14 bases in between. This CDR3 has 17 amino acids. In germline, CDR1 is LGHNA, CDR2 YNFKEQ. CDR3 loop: CASSQDWFILDTGELFF. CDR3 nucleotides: TGTGCCAGCAGCCAAGATTGGTTCATTCTCGACACCGGGGAGCTGTTTTTT.

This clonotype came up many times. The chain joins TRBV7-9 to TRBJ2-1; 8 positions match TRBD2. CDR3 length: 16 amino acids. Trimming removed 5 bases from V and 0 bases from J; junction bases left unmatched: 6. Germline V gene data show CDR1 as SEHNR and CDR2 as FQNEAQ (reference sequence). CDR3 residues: CASSPPAGGSYNEQFF. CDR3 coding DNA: TGTGCCAGCAGCCCCCCGGCGGGGGGCTCCTACAATGAGCAGTTCTTC.

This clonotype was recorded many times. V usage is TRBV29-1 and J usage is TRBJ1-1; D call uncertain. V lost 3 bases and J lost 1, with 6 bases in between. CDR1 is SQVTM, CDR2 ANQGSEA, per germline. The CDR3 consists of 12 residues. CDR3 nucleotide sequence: TGCAGCGTTGAGGCACAGAACACTGAAGCTTTCTTT. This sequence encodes CSVEAQNTEAFF.

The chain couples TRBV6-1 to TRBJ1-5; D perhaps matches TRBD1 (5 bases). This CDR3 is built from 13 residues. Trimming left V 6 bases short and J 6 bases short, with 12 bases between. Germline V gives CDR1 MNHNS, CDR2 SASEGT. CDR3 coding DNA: TGTGCCAGCAGGAAGACAGTCGGTCAGCCCCAGCATTTT. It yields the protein CASRKTVGQPQHF.

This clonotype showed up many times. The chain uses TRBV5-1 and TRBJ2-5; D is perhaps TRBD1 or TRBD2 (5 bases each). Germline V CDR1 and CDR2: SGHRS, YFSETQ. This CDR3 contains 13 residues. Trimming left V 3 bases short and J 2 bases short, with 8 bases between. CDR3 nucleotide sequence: TGCGCCAGCAGCTGGGACCCACAAGAGACCCAGTACTTC. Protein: CASSWDPQETQYF.

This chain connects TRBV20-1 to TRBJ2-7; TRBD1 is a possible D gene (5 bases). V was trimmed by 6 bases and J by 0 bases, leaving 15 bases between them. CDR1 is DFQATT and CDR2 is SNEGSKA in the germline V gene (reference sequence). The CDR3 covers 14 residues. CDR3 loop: CSAKRRGFSYEQYF. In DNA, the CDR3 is TGCAGTGCAAAGCGAAGGGGATTCTCCTACGAGCAGTACTTC.

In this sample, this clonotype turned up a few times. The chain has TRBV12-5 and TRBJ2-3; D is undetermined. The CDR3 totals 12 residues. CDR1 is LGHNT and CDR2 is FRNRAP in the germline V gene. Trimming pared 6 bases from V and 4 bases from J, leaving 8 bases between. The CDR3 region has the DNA TGTGCTAGTGGGCACCTACCAGATACGCAGTATTTT. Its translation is CASGHLPDTQYF.

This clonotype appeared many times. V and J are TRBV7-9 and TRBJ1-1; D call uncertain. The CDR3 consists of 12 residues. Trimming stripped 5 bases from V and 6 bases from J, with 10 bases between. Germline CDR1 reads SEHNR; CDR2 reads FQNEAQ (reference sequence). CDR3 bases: TGTGCCAGCAGCCCCCACTCCGCTGAAGCTTTCTTT. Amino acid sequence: CASSPHSAEAFF.

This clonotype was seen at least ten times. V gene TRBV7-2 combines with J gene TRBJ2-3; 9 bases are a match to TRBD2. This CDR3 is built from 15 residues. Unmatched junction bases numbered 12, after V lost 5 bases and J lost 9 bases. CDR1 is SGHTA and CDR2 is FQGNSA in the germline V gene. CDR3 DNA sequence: TGTGCCAGCAGCCAAACGGTTGTTGCGGGAGGGACGCAGTATTTT. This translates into CASSQTVVAGGTQYF.

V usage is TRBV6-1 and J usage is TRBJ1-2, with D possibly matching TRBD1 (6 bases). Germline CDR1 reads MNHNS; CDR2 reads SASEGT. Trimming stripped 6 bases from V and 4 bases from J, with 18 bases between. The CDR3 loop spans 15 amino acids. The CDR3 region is CASRPRDIAIYGYTF. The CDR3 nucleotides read TGTGCCAGCAGACCCCGGGACATAGCTATCTATGGCTACACCTTC.

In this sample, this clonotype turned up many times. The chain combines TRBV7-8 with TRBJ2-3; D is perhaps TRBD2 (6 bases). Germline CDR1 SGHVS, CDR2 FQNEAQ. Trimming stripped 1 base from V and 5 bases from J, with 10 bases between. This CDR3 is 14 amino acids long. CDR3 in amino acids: CASSLGGRRDTQYF. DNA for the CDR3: TGTGCCAGCAGCTTAGGTGGGAGGAGAGATACGCAGTATTTT.